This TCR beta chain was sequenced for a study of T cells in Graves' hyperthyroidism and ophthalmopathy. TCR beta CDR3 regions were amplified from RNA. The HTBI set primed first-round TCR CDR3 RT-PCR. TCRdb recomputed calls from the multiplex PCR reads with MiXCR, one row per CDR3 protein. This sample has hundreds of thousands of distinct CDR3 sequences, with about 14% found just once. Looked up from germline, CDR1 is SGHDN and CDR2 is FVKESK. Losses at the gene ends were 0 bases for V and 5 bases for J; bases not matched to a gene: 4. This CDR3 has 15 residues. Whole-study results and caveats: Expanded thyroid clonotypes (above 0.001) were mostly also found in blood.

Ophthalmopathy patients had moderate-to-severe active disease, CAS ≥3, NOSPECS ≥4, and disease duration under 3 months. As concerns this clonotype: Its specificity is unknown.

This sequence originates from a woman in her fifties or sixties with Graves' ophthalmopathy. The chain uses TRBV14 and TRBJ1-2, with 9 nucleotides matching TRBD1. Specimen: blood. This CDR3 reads CASSQESGTGYGYTF. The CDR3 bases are TGTGCCAGCAGCCAAGAAAGTGGGACAGGGTATGGCTACACCTTC.